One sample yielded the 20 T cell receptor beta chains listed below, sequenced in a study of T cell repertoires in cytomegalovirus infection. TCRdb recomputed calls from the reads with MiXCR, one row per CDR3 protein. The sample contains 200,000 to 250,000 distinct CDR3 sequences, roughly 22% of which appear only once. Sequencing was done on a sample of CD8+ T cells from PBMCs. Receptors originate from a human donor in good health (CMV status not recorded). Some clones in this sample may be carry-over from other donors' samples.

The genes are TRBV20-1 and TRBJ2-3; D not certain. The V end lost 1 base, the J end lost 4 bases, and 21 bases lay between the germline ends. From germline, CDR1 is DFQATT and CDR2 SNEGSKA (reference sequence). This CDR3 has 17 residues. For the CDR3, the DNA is TGCAGTGCTAGAGCGTTAGATCTTAGGGATTCCGCAGATACGCAGTATTTT. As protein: CSARALDLRDSADTQYF.

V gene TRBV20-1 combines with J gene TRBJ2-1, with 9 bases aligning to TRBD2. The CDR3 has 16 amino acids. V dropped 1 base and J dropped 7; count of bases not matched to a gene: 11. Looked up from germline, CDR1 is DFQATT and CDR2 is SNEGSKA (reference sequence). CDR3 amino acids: CSARGGGGALDNEQFF. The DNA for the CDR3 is TGCAGTGCTAGAGGGGGCGGGGGGGCATTAGATAATGAGCAGTTCTTC.

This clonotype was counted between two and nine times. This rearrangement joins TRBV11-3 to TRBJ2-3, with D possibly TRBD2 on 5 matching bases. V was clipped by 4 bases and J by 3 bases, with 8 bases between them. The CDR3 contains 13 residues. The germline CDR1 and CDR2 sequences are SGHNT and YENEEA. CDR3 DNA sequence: TGTGCCAGCAGCTCCCCGGGGACAGATACGCAGTATTTT. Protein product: CASSSPGTDTQYF.

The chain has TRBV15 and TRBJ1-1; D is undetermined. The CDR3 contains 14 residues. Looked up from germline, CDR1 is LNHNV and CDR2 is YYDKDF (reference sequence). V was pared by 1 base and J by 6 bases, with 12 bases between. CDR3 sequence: CATSRVLREAEAFF. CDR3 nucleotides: TGTGCCACCAGCAGAGTATTAAGGGAGGCTGAAGCTTTCTTT.

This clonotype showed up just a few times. CDR3 loop: CATSRDPGHDETSNQPQHF. CDR3 in DNA: TGTGCCACCAGCAGAGATCCGGGACACGATGAAACCAGCAATCAGCCCCAGCATTTT. The J gene is TRBJ1-5, the V gene TRBV15; tentative D call: TRBD1 (6 bases). CDR1 is LNHNV, CDR2 YYDKDF, per germline (reference sequence). The germline V and J ends were trimmed by 0 bases and 1 base, with 19 bases remaining between them. The CDR3 covers 19 residues.

Here the CDR3 reads CSATGRDSNQPQHF. The DNA for the CDR3 is TGCAGTGCTACGGGACGGGATAGCAATCAGCCCCAGCATTTT. This chain links TRBV20-1 with TRBJ1-5; the D gene is possibly TRBD1 (5 bases). V was cut by 4 bases and J by 0 bases, with 10 bases left in between. There are 14 residues in the CDR3. The germline V gene has CDR1 DFQATT and CDR2 SNEGSKA (reference sequence).

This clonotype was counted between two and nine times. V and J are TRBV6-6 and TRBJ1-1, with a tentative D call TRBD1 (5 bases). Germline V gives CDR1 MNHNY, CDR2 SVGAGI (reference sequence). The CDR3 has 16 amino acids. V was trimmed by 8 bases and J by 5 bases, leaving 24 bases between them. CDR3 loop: CASVPDPGDGITEAFF. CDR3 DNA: TGTGCCAGCGTACCCGACCCCGGGGACGGAATAACTGAAGCTTTCTTT.

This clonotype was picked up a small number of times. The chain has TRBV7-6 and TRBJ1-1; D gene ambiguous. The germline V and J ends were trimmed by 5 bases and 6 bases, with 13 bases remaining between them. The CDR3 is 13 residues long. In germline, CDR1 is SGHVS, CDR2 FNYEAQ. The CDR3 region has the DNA TGTGCCAGCAGCCCACAAAGGGAGGCTGAAGCTTTCTTT. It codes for CASSPQREAEAFF.

The chain's CDR3 is CATSDSIGANVLTF. CDR3 nucleotides: TGTGCCACTAGTGACAGCATAGGGGCCAACGTCCTGACTTTC. The V and J genes are TRBV12-3 or TRBV12-4 and TRBJ2-6; a weak D match, TRBD1 (5 bases). This CDR3 comprises 14 residues. The V end was cut by 10 bases, the J end by 4 bases, with 14 bases between.

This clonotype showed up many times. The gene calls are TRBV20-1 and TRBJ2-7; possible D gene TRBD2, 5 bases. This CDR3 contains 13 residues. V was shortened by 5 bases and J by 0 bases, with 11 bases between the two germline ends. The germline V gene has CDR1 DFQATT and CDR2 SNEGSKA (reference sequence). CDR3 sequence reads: CSAVQRYSYEQYF. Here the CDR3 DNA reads TGCAGTGCTGTCCAGCGGTACTCCTACGAGCAGTACTTC.

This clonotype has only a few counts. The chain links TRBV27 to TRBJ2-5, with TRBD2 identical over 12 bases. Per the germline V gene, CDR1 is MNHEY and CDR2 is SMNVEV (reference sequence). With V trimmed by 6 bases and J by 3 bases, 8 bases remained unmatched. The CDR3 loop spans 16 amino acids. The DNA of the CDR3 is TGTGCCAGCAGCGCCACCCGACTAGCGGGGGAAGAGACCCAGTACTTC. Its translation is CASSATRLAGEETQYF.

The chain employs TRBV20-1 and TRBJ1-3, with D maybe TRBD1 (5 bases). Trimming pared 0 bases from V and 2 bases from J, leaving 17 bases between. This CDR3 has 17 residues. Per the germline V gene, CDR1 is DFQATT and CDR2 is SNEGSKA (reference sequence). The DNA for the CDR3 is TGCAGTGCTAGAGATTTAGGACACCCAGGTGCTGGAAACACCATATATTTT. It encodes CSARDLGHPGAGNTIYF.

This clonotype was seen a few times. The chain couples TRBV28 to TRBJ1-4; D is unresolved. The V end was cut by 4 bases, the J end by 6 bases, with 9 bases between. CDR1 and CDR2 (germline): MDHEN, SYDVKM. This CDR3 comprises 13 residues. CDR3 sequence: CASSSDYDEKLFF. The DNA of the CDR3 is TGTGCCAGCAGTTCGGACTATGATGAAAAACTGTTTTTT.

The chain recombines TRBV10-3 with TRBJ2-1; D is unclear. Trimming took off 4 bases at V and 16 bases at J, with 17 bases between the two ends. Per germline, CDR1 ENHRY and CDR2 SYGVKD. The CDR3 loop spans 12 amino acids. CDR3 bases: TGTGCCATCAGTGGGAACGCTAGGGCCTCCTTCTTC. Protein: CAISGNARASFF.

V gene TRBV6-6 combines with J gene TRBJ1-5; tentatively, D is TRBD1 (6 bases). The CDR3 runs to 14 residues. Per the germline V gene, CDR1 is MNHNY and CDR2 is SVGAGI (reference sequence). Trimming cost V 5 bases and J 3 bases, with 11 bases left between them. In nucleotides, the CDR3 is TGTGCCAGCAGTCCTCAGGGGTACAATCAGCCCCAGCATTTT. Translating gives CASSPQGYNQPQHF.

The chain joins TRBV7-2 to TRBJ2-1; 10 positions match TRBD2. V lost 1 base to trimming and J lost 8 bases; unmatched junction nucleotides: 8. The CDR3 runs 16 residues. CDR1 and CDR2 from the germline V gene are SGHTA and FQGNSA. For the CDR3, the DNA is TGTGCCAGCAGCTTAGAACTCCAGCGGGGGGGCGATGAGCAGTTCTTC. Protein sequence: CASSLELQRGGDEQFF.

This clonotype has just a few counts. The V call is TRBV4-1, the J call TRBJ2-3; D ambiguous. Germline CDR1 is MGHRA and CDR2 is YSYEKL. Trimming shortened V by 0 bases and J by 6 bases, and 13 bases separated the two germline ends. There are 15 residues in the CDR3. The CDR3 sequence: CASSQDTWARDTQYF. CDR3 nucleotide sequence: TGCGCCAGCAGCCAAGATACGTGGGCCAGGGATACGCAGTATTTT.

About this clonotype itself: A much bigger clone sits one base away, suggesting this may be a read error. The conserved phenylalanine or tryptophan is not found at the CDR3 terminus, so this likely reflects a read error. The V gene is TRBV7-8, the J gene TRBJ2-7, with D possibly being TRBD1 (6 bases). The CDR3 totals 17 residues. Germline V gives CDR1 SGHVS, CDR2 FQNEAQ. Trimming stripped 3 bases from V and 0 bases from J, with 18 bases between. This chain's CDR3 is CASSLSRGTASSYEQYL. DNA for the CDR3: TGTGCCAGCAGCTTGAGTAGGGGGACGGCCAGCTCCTACGAGCAGTACCTC.

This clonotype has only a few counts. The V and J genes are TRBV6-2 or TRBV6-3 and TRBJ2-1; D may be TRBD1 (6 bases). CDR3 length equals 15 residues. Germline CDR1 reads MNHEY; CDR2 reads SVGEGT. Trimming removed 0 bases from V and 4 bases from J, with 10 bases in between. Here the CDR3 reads CASSYSVGAYNEQFF. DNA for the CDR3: TGTGCCAGCAGTTACTCGGTGGGGGCGTACAATGAGCAGTTCTTC.

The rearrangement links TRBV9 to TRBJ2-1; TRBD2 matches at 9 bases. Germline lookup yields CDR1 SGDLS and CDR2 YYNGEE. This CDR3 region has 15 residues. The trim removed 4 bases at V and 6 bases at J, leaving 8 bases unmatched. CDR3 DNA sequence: TGTGCCAGCAGCTTTAGCGGGGGCCCTCTCAATGAGCAGTTCTTC. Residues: CASSFSGGPLNEQFF.